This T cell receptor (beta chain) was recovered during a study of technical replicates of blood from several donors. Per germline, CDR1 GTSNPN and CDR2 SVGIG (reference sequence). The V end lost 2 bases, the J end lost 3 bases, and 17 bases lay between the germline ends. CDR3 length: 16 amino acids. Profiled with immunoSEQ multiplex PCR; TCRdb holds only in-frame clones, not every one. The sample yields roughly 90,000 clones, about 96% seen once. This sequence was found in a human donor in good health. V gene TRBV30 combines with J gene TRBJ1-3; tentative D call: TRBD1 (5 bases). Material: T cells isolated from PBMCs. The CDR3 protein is CAWSRDGQGFGNTIYF. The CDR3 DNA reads TGTGCCTGGAGTAGGGATGGTCAGGGCTTTGGAAACACCATATATTTT.